The subject of this entry is one T cell receptor beta chain. Across about two dozen US areas, participants ranged in age from about 18 to 100 years. The method was immunoSEQ multiplex PCR; TCRdb's version includes in-frame clones alone and lacks a portion of them. This table holds about 320,000 clones, around 90% found once. Germline-derived CDR1 and CDR2 are MNHEY and SVGAGI. CDR3 length: 15 residues. V trimming: 0 bases; J trimming: 4 bases; junction bases outside the gene matches: 3. These data originate in a study of blood T cell repertoires in COVID-19. This clonotype originated in a man aged 55-75 years who had recovered from COVID-19. Sequencing was performed on PBMCs or T cells enriched from blood (not recorded which). This rearrangement joins TRBV6-5 to TRBJ2-1, with 7 bases matching TRBD2. Here the CDR3 DNA reads TGTGCCAGCAGTTACTCCCCTAGCGGTTACAATGAGCAGTTCTTC. Residues: CASSYSPSGYNEQFF.